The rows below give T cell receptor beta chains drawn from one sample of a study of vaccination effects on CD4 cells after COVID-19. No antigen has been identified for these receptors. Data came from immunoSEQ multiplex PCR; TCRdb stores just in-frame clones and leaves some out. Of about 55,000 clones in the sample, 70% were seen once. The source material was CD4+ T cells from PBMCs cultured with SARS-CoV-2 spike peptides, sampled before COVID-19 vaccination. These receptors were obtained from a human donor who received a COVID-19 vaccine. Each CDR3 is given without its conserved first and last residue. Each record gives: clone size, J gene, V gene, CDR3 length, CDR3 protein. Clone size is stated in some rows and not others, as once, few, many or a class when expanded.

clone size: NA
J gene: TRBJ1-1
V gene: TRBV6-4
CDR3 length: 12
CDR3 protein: ASSVGTGTTEAF

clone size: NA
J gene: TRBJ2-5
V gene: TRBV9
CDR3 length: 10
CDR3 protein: ASNTGGETQY

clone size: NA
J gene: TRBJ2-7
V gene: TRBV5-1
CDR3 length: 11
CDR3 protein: ASSGLNSYEQY

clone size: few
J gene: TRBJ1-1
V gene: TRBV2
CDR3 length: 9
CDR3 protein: ASSRSTEAF

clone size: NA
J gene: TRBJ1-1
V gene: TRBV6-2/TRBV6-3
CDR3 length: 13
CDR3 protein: ASSRIQGLNTEAF

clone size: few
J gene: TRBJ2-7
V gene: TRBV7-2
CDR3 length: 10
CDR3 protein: ASSSSSYEQY

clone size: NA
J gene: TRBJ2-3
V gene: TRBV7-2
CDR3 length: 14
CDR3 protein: ASSSIAGGSTDTQY

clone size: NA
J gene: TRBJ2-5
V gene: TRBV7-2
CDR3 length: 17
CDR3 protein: ASSSRPWTSGRARETQY

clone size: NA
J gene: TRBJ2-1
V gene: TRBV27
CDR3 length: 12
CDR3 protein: ATPKGDAYNEQF

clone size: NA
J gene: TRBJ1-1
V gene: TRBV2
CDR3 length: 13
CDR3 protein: ASTDGGGRNTEAF

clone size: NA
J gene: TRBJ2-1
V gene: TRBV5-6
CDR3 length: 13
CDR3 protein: ASSFVAGGKNEQF

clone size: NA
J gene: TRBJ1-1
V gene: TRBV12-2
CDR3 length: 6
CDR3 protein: ASRSTP

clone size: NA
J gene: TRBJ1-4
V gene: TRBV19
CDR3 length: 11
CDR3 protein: ASRDRINEKLF

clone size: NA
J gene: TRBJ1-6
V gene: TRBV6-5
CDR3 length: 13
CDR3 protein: ASSYAGGGNSPLH

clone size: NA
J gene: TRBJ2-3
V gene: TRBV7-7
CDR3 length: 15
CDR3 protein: ASSPRPLSGSTDTQY

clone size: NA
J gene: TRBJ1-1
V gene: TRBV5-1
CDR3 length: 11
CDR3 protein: ARTRPMNTEAF

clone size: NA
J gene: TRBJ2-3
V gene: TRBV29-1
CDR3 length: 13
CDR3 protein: SFRTSRVGTDTQY

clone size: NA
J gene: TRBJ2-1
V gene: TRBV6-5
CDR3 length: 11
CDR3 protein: ASSYSRDNEQF

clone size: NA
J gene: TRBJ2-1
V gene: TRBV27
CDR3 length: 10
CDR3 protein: ASSLNKNEQF

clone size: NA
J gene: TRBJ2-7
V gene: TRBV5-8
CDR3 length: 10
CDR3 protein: ASSTWKGGRY

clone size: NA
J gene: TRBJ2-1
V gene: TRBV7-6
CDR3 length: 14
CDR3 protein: ASSLNSGGGYNEQF

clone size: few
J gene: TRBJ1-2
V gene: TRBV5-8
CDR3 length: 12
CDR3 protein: ASSLGRLNYGYT

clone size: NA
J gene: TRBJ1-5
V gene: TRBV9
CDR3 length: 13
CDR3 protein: ASSVDGSGNQPQH

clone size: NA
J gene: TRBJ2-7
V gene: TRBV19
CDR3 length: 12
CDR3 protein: ASSRTGGSYEQY

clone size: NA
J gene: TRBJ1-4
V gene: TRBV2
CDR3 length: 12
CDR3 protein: ASSKGQSNEKLF

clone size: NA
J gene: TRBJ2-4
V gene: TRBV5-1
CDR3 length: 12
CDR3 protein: ASSLGGARSIQY

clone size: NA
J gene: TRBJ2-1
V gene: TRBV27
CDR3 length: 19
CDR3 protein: ASSLRRLAGEWGLEDNEQF

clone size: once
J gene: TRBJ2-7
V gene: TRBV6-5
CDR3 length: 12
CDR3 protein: ASLDRASSYEQY

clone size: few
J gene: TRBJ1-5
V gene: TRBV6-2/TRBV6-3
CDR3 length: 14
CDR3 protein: ASSYLGQNSNQPQH

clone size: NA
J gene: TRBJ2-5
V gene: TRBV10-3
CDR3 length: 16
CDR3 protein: AIGEGRSASGTQETQY

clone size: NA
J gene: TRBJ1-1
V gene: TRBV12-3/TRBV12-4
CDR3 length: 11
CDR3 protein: ASSLEQATEAF

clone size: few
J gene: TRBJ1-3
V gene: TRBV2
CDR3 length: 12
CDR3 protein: ASTGTGTGNTIY

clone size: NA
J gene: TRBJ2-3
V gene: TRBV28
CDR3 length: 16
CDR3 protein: ASSGGLAGGPSTDTQY

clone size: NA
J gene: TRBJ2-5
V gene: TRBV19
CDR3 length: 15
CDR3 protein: ASSIGGHRALGETQY

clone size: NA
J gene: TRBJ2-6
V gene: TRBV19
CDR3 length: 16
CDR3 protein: ASSIGGFGRSGANVLT

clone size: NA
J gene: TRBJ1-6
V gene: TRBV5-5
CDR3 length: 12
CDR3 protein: ASSLGQGKSPLH

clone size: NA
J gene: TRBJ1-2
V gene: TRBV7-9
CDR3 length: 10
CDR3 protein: ASSFELRGYT

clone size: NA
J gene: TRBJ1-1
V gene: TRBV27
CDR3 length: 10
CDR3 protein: ASRPGPGEAF

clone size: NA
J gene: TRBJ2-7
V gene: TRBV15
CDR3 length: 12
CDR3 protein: ATGGGGFVREQY

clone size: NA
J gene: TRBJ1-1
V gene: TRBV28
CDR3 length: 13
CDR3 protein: ASSTPGGMNTEAF

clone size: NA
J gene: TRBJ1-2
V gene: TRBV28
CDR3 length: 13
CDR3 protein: ASIPTGTGSYGYT

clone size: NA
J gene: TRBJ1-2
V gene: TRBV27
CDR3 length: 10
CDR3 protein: ASRLSGGGYT

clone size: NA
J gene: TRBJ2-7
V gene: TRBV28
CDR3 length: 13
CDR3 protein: ASSLRSGITYEQY

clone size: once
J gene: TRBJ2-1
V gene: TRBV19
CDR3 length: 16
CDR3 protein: ASRPPPSLAGGYNEQF

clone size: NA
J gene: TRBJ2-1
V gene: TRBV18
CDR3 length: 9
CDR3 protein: ASSPDRGQF

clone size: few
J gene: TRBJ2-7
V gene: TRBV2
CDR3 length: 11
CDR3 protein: ASKGGGGYEQY

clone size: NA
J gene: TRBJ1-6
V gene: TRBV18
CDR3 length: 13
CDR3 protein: ASSPSGGPNSPLH

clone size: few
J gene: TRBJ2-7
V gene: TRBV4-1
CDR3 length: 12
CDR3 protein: ASSQNQASYEQY

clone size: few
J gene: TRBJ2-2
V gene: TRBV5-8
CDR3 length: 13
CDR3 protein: ASSLGGTYTGELF

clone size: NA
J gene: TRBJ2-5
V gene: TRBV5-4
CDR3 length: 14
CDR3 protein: ASSSGGTPSEETQY

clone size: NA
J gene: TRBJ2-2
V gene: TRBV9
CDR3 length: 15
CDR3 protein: ASSSGLAGGYTGELF

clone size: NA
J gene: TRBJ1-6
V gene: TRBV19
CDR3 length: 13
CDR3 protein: ASSRGSSYNSPLH

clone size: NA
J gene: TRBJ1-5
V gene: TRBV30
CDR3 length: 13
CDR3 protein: AWSVGGRVGQPQH

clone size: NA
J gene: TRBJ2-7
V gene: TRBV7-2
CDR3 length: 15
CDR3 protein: ASSPWTGGASLYEQY

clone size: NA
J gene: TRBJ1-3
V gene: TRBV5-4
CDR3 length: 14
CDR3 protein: ASSAGQLHSGNTIY

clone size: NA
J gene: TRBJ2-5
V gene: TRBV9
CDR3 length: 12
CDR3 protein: ASSVDRGRETQY

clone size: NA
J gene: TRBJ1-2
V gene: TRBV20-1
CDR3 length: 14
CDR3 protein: SASRTGDEGAGGYT

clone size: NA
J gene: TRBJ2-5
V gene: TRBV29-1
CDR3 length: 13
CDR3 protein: SVEDAGARWETQY